This TCR beta chain appears in the sequencing data of a study of regulatory T cells in long-lasting Graves disease. Study as a whole: Graves' cases, newly diagnosed, had used antithyroid drugs under 3 months.

As for time point: newly diagnosed GD, antithyroid drugs for less than 3 months. TCR sequences were obtained from RNA taken from PBMCs. Into tubes containing EDTA, approximately 8.9 milliliters of peripheral blood were drawn. The table lists this clonotype with many counts. Its antigen is still unknown. CDR1 and CDR2 from the germline V gene are MNHNS and SASEGT. V gave up 5 bases and J gave up 5 bases; unmatched junction bases: 15. The length of the CDR3 is 17 residues. Construction of the TCR beta libraries employed iRepertoire HTBI primers in conjunction with Arm-PCR of CDR3 regions. MiXCR, run by TCRdb on the multiplex PCR reads, gives a single entry per CDR3 protein. The sample shows about 220,000 distinct CDR3 sequences, approximately 18% of them seen only once. Findings of the study overall: New patients shared fewer than 1,000 public clonotypes, and persistent patients shared more, with approximately 2,500. Less diverse TCR repertoires were seen in persistent Graves' patients than in newly diagnosed ones.

These same data were also listed under a study on T cells in Graves' hyperthyroidism and ophthalmopathy.

The genes are TRBV6-1 and TRBJ2-5; the match to TRBD1 covers 9 bases. This receptor was taken from a woman aged 30 to 39 with Graves disease. The specimen comprised peripheral blood mononuclear cells (PBMCs), sampled at new diagnosis, from a patient treated with antithyroid drugs. The CDR3 region has the DNA TGTGCCAGCAGTCGTAGTAGAAATAACAGGGGGCTGGAGACCCAGTACTTC. Translating gives CASSRSRNNRGLETQYF.